This T cell receptor beta chain was recovered during a study of identical twins. Germline CDR1 and CDR2: DFQATT and SNEGSKA (reference sequence). Trimming shortened V by 4 bases and J by 1 base, and 26 bases separated the two germline ends. The CDR3 consists of 19 residues. TCRdb reprocessed the 5' RACE reads via MiXCR and lists one record per CDR3 protein. The sample contains hundreds of thousands of distinct CDR3 sequences, roughly 20% of which appear only once. These data also featured in a second study, about T cells expressing NK-cell markers. From that second work: As a fraction of CD8+ T cells, dominant NKG2C+ clonotypes reached about 1.0-7.5% in a handful of donors. Specificity for HCMV among expanded NKG2C+ T cell clones was not established.

The V call is TRBV20-1, the J call TRBJ2-1, with D possibly matching TRBD2 (6 bases). This receptor was taken from a woman aged 18-29 years in good health. Sequenced material: PBMCs. DNA for the CDR3: TGCAGTGCTAAATCCACGACCCTTAGCGGACGAGGGTCCTACAATGAGCAGTTCTTC. This codes for CSAKSTTLSGRGSYNEQFF.